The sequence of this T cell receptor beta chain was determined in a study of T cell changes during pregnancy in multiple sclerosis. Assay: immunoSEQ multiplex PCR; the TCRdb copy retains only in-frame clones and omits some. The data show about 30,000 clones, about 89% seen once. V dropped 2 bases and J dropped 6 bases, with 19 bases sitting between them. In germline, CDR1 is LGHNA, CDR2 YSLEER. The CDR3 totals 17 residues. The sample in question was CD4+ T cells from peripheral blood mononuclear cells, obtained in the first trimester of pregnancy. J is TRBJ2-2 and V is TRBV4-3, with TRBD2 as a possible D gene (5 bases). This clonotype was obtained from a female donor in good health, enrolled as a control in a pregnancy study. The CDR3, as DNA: TGCGCCAGCAGCCAACCGATTAGGACTCCGACCCCCGGGGAGCTGTTTTTT. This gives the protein CASSQPIRTPTPGELFF.